Following are 12 T cell receptor beta chains from one sample sequenced in a study of blood T cell repertoires in COVID-19. Sequenced by immunoSEQ multiplex PCR; TCRdb stores in-frame clones only, minus some. This sample has around 250,000 clones, with around 84% found just once. Sequenced: peripheral blood. The source is a woman aged 40 to 49 who had recovered from COVID-19.

This sequence joins TRBV13 and TRBJ2-7; 9 nucleotides match TRBD1. There are 14 residues in the CDR3. V gave up 5 bases and J gave up 8 bases; unmatched junction bases: 10. Germline-derived CDR1 and CDR2 are PRHDT and FYEKMQ (reference sequence). The CDR3 protein is CASSASGTGSKQYF. CDR3 nucleotides: TGTGCCAGCAGCGCCTCCGGGACAGGGTCGAAGCAGTACTTC.

The chain links TRBV7-2 to TRBJ1-1; possible D gene TRBD1, 5 bases. Germline lookup yields CDR1 SGHTA and CDR2 FQGNSA. The CDR3 is 16 residues long. V lost 4 bases, J lost 8 bases, and 23 bases lay in between. As DNA, the CDR3 is TGTGCCAGCAGCTGGGCTAGGGGAACTAGAAGCGGGGAAGCTTTCTTT. It translates to CASSWARGTRSGEAFF.

The rearrangement joins TRBV6-1 to TRBJ2-7; TRBD1 might be the D (5 bases). This CDR3 has 15 amino acids. V lost 0 bases and J lost 1, with 10 bases in between. Germline V gene lookup returns CDR1 MNHNS and CDR2 SASEGT. The CDR3 here is CASSEAFWTSYEQYF. CDR3 nucleotides: TGTGCCAGCAGTGAAGCGTTCTGGACATCCTACGAGCAGTACTTC.

A few counts support this clone. CDR3 coding DNA: TGTGCCAGCTCACCGGGCAGGGGATGGAATTCACCCCTCCACTTT. Protein product: CASSPGRGWNSPLHF. J is TRBJ1-6 and V is TRBV18, with D tentatively TRBD1 (6 bases). The germline CDR1 and CDR2 sequences are KGHSH and LQKENI. This CDR3 has 15 residues. With 3 bases removed from V and 7 bases from J, the gap between germline ends came to 13 bases. Complete variable domain (other parts from reference TRBV18 and TRBJ1-6): NAGVMQNPRHLVRRRGQEARLRCSPMKGHSHVYWYRQLPEEGLKFMVYLQKENIIDESGMPKERFSAEFPKEGPSILRIQQVVRGDSAAYFCASSPGRGWNSPLHFGNGTRLTVT.

This chain connects TRBV4-2 to TRBJ1-5, with a tentative D call TRBD1 (5 bases). The germline V and J ends were trimmed by 0 bases and 7 bases, with 13 bases remaining between them. The CDR3 consists of 15 residues. CDR1 and CDR2 (germline): LGHNA, YNFKEQ. CDR3 residues: CASSQDLGEDQPQHF. The CDR3 DNA is TGTGCCAGCAGCCAAGATCTGGGGGAGGACCAGCCCCAGCATTTT.

This chain joins TRBV11-3 and TRBJ2-5; D is unclear. V lost 5 bases and J 4 bases, leaving 14 bases between the germline ends. Germline V gene sequence: CDR1 SGHNT, CDR2 YENEEA. The CDR3 extends over 14 amino acids. The CDR3 protein is CASSPTGRGETQYF. CDR3 DNA sequence: TGTGCCAGCAGCCCCACCGGCCGAGGAGAGACCCAGTACTTC.

Points on this clone: Distinct nucleotide sequences in the sample also encode this CDR3. V usage is TRBV6-5 and J usage is TRBJ1-5; D is unresolved. The germline V gene has CDR1 MNHEY and CDR2 SVGAGI. CDR3 length: 13 amino acids. Trimming took off 6 bases at V and 2 bases at J, with 8 bases between the two ends. CDR3 amino acids: CASRGQGNQPQHF. DNA of the CDR3: TGTGCCAGCAGGGGTCAGGGCAATCAGCCCCAGCATTTT.

CDR3 DNA sequence: TGTGCCAGCAGTCGTGAACAGGGGGCGGGTGGCTACACCTTC. Translating gives CASSREQGAGGYTF. The chain recombines TRBV7-9 with TRBJ1-2; 9 bases align to TRBD1. CDR1 and CDR2 (germline): SEHNR, FQNEAQ (reference sequence). The CDR3 runs to 14 residues. With V trimmed by 6 bases and J by 7 bases, 9 bases remained unmatched. Complete variable domain (other parts from reference TRBV7-9 and TRBJ1-2): DTGVSQNPRHKITKRGQNVTFRCDPISEHNRLYWYRQTLGQGPEFLTYFQNEAQLEKSRLLSDRFSAERPKGSFSTLEIQRTEQGDSAMYLCASSREQGAGGYTFGSGTRLTVV.

The V call is TRBV6-1, the J call TRBJ1-2; D is unresolved. This CDR3 comprises 12 residues. Trimming took 2 bases from V and 4 from J, leaving 5 bases between them. Germline CDR1 reads MNHNS; CDR2 reads SASEGT. The CDR3 coding sequence is TGTGCCAGCAGTGAACCGGTCTATGGCTACACCTTC. This sequence encodes CASSEPVYGYTF.

This clone showed up just once. The rearrangement links TRBV5-4 to TRBJ1-2, with a weak D call TRBD1 (6 bases). V lost 2 bases and J lost 3, with 14 bases in between. CDR1 is SGHNT, CDR2 YYREEE, per germline (reference sequence). CDR3 length: 15 residues. The DNA for the CDR3 is TGTGCCAGCAGCTTTGGGGGGGCCCTGTACTATGGCTACACCTTC. This translates into CASSFGGALYYGYTF.

The chain carries TRBV9 and TRBJ1-5; D gene unclear. The germline V and J ends were trimmed by 0 bases and 4 bases, with 5 bases remaining between them. The germline CDR1 and CDR2 sequences are SGDLS and YYNGEE. The length of the CDR3 is 13 residues. The CDR3 bases are TGTGCCAGCAGCGTAGGAGATAATCAGCCCCAGCATTTT. Translating it yields CASSVGDNQPQHF.

The V call is TRBV6-5, the J call TRBJ2-3; D gene ambiguous. Germline CDR1 and CDR2: MNHEY and SVGAGI. This CDR3 has 14 amino acids. Between the trimmed V and J ends, which lost 4 bases and 1 base, there was a span of 9 bases. In DNA, the CDR3 is TGTGCCAGCAGTTCCTCGCAGGGCACAGATACGCAGTATTTT. This codes for CASSSSQGTDTQYF.